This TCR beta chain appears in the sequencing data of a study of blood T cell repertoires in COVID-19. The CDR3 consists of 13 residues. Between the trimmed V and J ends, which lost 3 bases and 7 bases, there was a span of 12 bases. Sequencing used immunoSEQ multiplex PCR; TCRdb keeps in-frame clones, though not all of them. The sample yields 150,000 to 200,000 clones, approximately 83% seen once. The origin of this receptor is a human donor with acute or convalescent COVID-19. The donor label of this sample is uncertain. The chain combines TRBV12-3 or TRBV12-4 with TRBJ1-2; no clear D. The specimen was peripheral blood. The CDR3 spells CASSFEGSSGYTF. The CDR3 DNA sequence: TGTGCCAGCAGTTTCGAGGGTTCCAGTGGCTACACCTTC.